What follows describes a single T cell receptor beta chain. The data were obtained in a study of shared clonotypes between healthy human individuals. Study-wide context: Each donor's CD4 naive and CD4 memory cells filled three plates apiece, CD8 naive two, and CD8 memory one.

The germline V gene has CDR1 KGHSH and CDR2 LQKENI. The junction had 7 bases not matched to a gene; V was cut back by 2 bases and J by 4 bases. The CDR3 length is 16 residues. Using immunoSEQ multiplex PCR, the repertoire was profiled, and TCRdb retains in-frame clones only, with some absent. The sample lists about 700,000 clones; around 67% were seen once. The sample consisted of memory CD4+ T cells sorted from blood. This sample's subset: CD45RA-negative fraction. The TCR was taken from a woman in her 30s in good health. V and J are TRBV18 and TRBJ2-2; 7 positions match TRBD1. The CDR3 loop reads CASSPEGQVGTGELFF. In nucleotides, the CDR3 is TGTGCCAGCTCACCAGAAGGACAGGTCGGCACCGGGGAGCTGTTTTTT.